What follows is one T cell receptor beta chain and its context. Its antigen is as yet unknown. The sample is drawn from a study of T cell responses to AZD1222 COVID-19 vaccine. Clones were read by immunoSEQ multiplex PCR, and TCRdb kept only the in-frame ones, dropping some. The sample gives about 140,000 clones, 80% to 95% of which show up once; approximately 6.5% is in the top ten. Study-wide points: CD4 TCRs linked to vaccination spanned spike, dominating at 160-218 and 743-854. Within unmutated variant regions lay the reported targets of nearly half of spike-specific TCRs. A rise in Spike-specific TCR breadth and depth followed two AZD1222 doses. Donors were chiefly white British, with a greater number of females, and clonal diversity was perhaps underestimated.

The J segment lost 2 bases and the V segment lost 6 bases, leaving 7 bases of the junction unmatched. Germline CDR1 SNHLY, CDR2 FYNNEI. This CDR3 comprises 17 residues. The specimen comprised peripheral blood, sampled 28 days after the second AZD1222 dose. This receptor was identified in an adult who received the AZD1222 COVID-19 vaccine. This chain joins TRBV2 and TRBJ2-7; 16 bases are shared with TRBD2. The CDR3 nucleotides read TGTGCCAGCAGCGAGGGACTAGCGGGGGGGACCCCCTACGAGCAGTACTTC. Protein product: CASSEGLAGGTPYEQYF. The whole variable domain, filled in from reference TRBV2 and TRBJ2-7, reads EPEVTQTPSHQVTQMGQEVILRCVPISNHLYFYWYRQILGQKVEFLVSFYNNEISEKSEIFDDQFSVERPDGSNFTLKIRSTKLEDSAMYFCASSEGLAGGTPYEQYFGPGTRLTVT.